Shown below are 24 T cell receptor beta chains from a single sample sequenced in a study of T-cell memory formation after mild COVID-19 (dated by TCRdb to the early 2020s). The method was 5' RACE. Reads for this sample came from an Illumina NovaSeq 6000. The public reads were quality trimmed at Q25 with fastp and then assembled into clones with MiXCR by TCRdb, keeping productive beta chains. Rows are unified per CDR3 protein, each entry keeping the most common DNA and genes. The sample table holds about 320,000 distinct CDR3 sequences, of which roughly 13% were seen once. The top ten clonotypes cover 21% of the sample. The sample consisted of PBMCs or a T cell subset sorted from them (not recorded which). Receptor source: a man between 18 and 29 years old who had mild COVID-19 (a few samples of this study predate the infection). The sample titles of this study are shuffled in the database, so cell type and time point are left out; the donor was told from shared clones.

This clonotype was seen at least ten times. The chain combines TRBV5-1 with TRBJ1-6, with 8 bases matching TRBD1. Per germline, CDR1 SGHRS and CDR2 YFSETQ. This CDR3 is built from 14 residues. With 4 bases clipped from V and 7 bases from J, the junction kept 4 bases outside the gene matches. The CDR3 region has the DNA TGCGCCAGCAGCATAGACAGGGGAAATTCACCCCTCCACTTT. This encodes CASSIDRGNSPLHF. The complete variable domain, with remaining parts taken from reference TRBV5-1 and TRBJ1-6, reads KAGVTQTPRYLIKTRGQQVTLSCSPISGHRSVSWYQQTPGQGLQFLFEYFSETQRNKGNFPGRFSGRQFSNSRSEMNVSTLELGDSALYLCASSIDRGNSPLHFGNGTRLTVT.

This clonotype was seen a handful of times. The chain couples TRBV4-1 to TRBJ2-5; 7 nucleotides match TRBD2. The CDR3 runs 16 residues. Germline V gives CDR1 MGHRA, CDR2 YSYEKL. V lost 4 bases, J lost 1 base, and 9 bases stayed unmatched. CDR3 sequence: CASSRTPGGGQETQYF. CDR3 bases: TGCGCCAGCAGCCGCACCCCTGGGGGGGGCCAAGAGACCCAGTACTTC.

The sample holds a few counts of this clonotype. The chain couples TRBV29-1 to TRBJ2-1, with D unclear. V was trimmed by 8 bases and J by 5 bases, leaving 10 bases between them. There are 11 residues in the CDR3. Germline V lookup: CDR1 SQVTM, CDR2 ANQGSEA. The CDR3 sequence is CSSGTNNEQFF. In DNA, the CDR3 is TGCAGCTCCGGAACGAACAATGAGCAGTTCTTC.

The CDR3 region is CSVDPGTGFGYTF. The CDR3 DNA reads TGCAGCGTTGACCCCGGGACAGGGTTTGGCTACACCTTC. The genes are TRBV29-1 and TRBJ1-2, with 9 bases matching TRBD1. From germline, CDR1 is SQVTM and CDR2 ANQGSEA. With V trimmed by 3 bases and J by 7 bases, 6 bases remained unmatched. This CDR3 is 13 amino acids long.

The chain carries TRBV9 and TRBJ2-1, with 8 bases lining up with TRBD1. The V gene end was trimmed by 4 bases and the J gene end by 4 bases; junction bases not matched to a gene: 7. Germline V CDR1 and CDR2: SGDLS, YYNGEE. This CDR3 is 15 amino acids long. In DNA form, the CDR3 reads TGTGCCAGCAGCTCGGACAGGGCCTTATACAATGAGCAGTTCTTC. Translated: CASSSDRALYNEQFF.

The chain carries TRBV7-8 and TRBJ2-5; 11 nucleotides match TRBD1. J gave up 10 bases and V 1 base, and 11 bases lay outside the gene matches. This CDR3 has 16 amino acids. Germline lookup yields CDR1 SGHVS and CDR2 FQNEAQ. CDR3 in amino acids: CASSLVVDRGPRGQYF. The CDR3, as DNA: TGTGCCAGCAGCTTAGTCGTGGACAGGGGGCCCCGGGGCCAGTACTTC.

Concerning this clonotype: Compared with germline, one end of the junction differs, possibly owing to a read error. The CDR3 sequence: CSASRAQETKYF. The CDR3 region has the DNA TGCAGTGCATCCAGGGCCCAAGAGACCAAGTACTTC. The gene calls are TRBV20-1 and TRBJ2-5, with TRBD1 as a possible D gene (5 bases). Germline V gene lookup returns CDR1 DFQATT and CDR2 SNEGSKA (reference sequence). The CDR3 totals 12 residues.

This chain connects TRBV2 to TRBJ2-3; weak D call: TRBD1 (6 bases). CDR1 SNHLY and CDR2 FYNNEI come from the germline V gene. The CDR3 is made up of 14 amino acids. V dropped 6 bases and J dropped 3 bases, with 13 bases sitting between them. The CDR3 reads CASRPYQGTDTQYF. The CDR3 nucleotides are TGTGCCAGCAGACCTTATCAGGGGACAGATACGCAGTATTTT.

This clonotype was detected only a few times. CDR3 DNA sequence: TGTGCCAGCAGCTTAATGCGGGGAACCCCCTATGGCTACACCTTC. As protein: CASSLMRGTPYGYTF. This chain joins TRBV11-1 and TRBJ1-2, with unresolved D. CDR1 and CDR2 from the germline V gene are SGHAT and FQDESV (reference sequence). Trimming took 2 bases from V and 4 from J, leaving 14 bases between them. CDR3 length: 15 amino acids. Together with reference TRBV11-1 and TRBJ1-2, the CDR3 gives the full variable domain: EAEVAQSPRYKITEKSQAVAFWCDPISGHATLYWYRQILGQGPELLVQFQDESVVDDSQLPKDRFSAERLKGVDSTLKIQPAELGDSAMYLCASSLMRGTPYGYTFGSGTRLTVV.

This rearrangement joins TRBV25-1 to TRBJ1-4; TRBD1 is a possible D gene (5 bases). V was cut by 3 bases and J by 3 bases, with 20 bases left in between. Germline V gene data show CDR1 as MGHDK and CDR2 as SYGVNS. The CDR3 is made up of 18 amino acids. The DNA of the CDR3 is TGTGCCAGCAGTGACCCTGCGGGCAGGGAAAGGTCTAATGAAAAACTGTTTTTT. It translates to CASSDPAGRERSNEKLFF.

The J gene is TRBJ1-6, the V gene TRBV7-9, with 10 bases fitting TRBD1. CDR1 and CDR2 from the germline V gene are SEHNR and FQNEAQ (reference sequence). This CDR3 is 16 amino acids long. The J segment lost 7 bases and the V segment lost 5 bases, leaving 8 bases of the junction unmatched. CDR3 amino acids: CASSPRTGGANSPLHF. CDR3 nucleotides: TGTGCCAGCAGCCCCAGGACAGGGGGAGCGAATTCACCCCTCCACTTT. The full variable domain, rest sourced from reference TRBV7-9 and TRBJ1-6, is DTGVSQNPRHKITKRGQNVTFRCDPISEHNRLYWYRQTLGQGPEFLTYFQNEAQLEKSRLLSDRFSAERPKGSFSTLEIQRTEQGDSAMYLCASSPRTGGANSPLHFGNGTRLTVT.

The chain carries TRBV5-5 and TRBJ2-1; D may match TRBD1 or TRBD2 (5 bases each). The V and J ends lost 4 bases and 0 bases respectively, with 14 bases between them. Germline CDR1 reads SGHKS; CDR2 reads YYEKEE (reference sequence). The CDR3 totals 16 residues. CDR3 bases: TGTGCCAGCAGCGGCGCCCGGGGCTCCTCCTACAATGAGCAGTTCTTC. Its translation: CASSGARGSSYNEQFF.

The chain recombines TRBV6-5 with TRBJ2-2; D gene uncertain. This CDR3 has 13 amino acids. Germline-derived CDR1 and CDR2 are MNHEY and SVGAGI. V lost 0 bases and J lost 5, with 4 bases in between. The CDR3 sequence is CASSYSPTGELFF. The CDR3, as DNA: TGTGCCAGCAGTTACTCCCCGACCGGGGAGCTGTTTTTT.

The chain has TRBV5-1 and TRBJ2-7; D remains ambiguous. The CDR3 runs to 16 residues. Between the trimmed V and J ends, which lost 4 bases and 5 bases, there was a span of 22 bases. Germline loops: CDR1 SGHRS, CDR2 YFSETQ. The CDR3 sequence is CASSPSDGYPTDEQYF. The CDR3 DNA reads TGCGCCAGCAGCCCCTCGGACGGCTACCCGACCGACGAGCAGTACTTC.

The chain couples TRBV12-5 to TRBJ2-3; tentatively, D is TRBD2 (6 bases). Germline V gene sequence: CDR1 LGHNT, CDR2 FRNRAP. The CDR3 is 17 residues long. V was cut by 4 bases and J by 0 bases, with 17 bases left in between. This chain's CDR3 is CASGWTPGLTSTDTQYF. For the CDR3, the DNA is TGTGCTAGTGGTTGGACGCCGGGACTCACTAGCACAGATACGCAGTATTTT.

The chain has TRBV7-9 and TRBJ1-1; weak D call: TRBD1 (6 bases). V lost 8 bases and J 5 bases, leaving 18 bases between the germline ends. Germline CDR1 is SEHNR and CDR2 is FQNEAQ (reference sequence). The CDR3 consists of 14 residues. The CDR3 reads CASGGLGGKTEAFF. The CDR3 coding sequence is TGTGCCAGCGGAGGCCTAGGGGGTAAGACTGAAGCTTTCTTT.

This clonotype showed up many times. The chain joins TRBV5-1 to TRBJ2-7; D perhaps matches TRBD2 (6 bases). The CDR3 is 15 amino acids. V shed 3 bases and J shed 1 base, with 14 bases lying between them. Germline V lookup: CDR1 SGHRS, CDR2 YFSETQ. In DNA form, the CDR3 reads TGCGCCAGCAGCTCTGCGGATAGCGGATCCTACGAGCAGTACTTC. It codes for CASSSADSGSYEQYF.

V and J are TRBV12-3 or TRBV12-4 and TRBJ1-2; D perhaps matches TRBD1 (6 bases). V was trimmed by 2 bases and J by 4 bases, leaving 11 bases between them. CDR3 size: 14 residues. The CDR3 DNA reads as TGTGCCAGCAGTTTACAGGGGTCGGCCTATGGCTACACCTTC. This gives the protein CASSLQGSAYGYTF.

This clonotype turned up a few times. This chain uses TRBV12-3 or TRBV12-4 with TRBJ2-2; D unclear. The CDR3 is 13 residues long. Trimming shortened V by 6 bases and J by 6 bases, and 11 bases separated the two germline ends. The DNA of the CDR3 is TGTGCCAGCAGGCCTACCAACCCCGGGGAGCTGTTTTTT. It translates to CASRPTNPGELFF.

A word on this clonotype: A far larger clone is one base from this, pointing to a likely read error. This chain joins TRBV5-1 and TRBJ1-1; D gene uncertain. The CDR3 is 12 residues long. Germline CDR1 and CDR2: SGHRS and YFSETQ. Trimming shortened V by 1 base and J by 5 bases, and 6 bases separated the two germline ends. The DNA of the CDR3 is TGCGCCAGCAGCTTGTTTGGGACTGAAGCTTTCTTT. This sequence encodes CASSLFGTEAFF.

A few counts support this clonotype. The V gene is TRBV9, the J gene TRBJ2-1; the D gene is possibly TRBD2 (5 bases). This CDR3 region has 16 residues. Germline-derived CDR1 and CDR2 are SGDLS and YYNGEE. Trimming left V 4 bases short and J 0 bases short, with 14 bases between. CDR3 bases: TGTGCCAGCAGCTTCCGACTACCCAACTCCTACAATGAGCAGTTCTTC. Residues: CASSFRLPNSYNEQFF.

This clonotype was seen only a few times. This sequence joins TRBV20-1 and TRBJ2-3; D gene ambiguous. V was pared by 6 bases and J by 6 bases, with 10 bases between. Germline V gene lookup returns CDR1 DFQATT and CDR2 SNEGSKA (reference sequence). This CDR3 has 11 amino acids. The CDR3 DNA is TGCAGTGCCCTCTACGGGGATACGCAGTATTTT. This sequence encodes CSALYGDTQYF.

This clonotype was seen only a few times. The gene calls are TRBV12-3 or TRBV12-4 and TRBJ2-1; TRBD1 is a possible D gene (6 bases). This CDR3 has 15 amino acids. The germline V and J ends were trimmed by 7 bases and 0 bases, with 13 bases remaining between them. The DNA for the CDR3 is TGTGCCAGCATATCACCGGACAGCTCCTACAATGAGCAGTTCTTC. It translates to CASISPDSSYNEQFF.

This chain connects TRBV7-3 to TRBJ1-2; no clear D gene. Deletions cut 2 bases from V and 5 bases from J, with 15 bases between. Germline values: CDR1 SGHTA, CDR2 FQGTGA. The CDR3 totals 15 residues. In DNA form, the CDR3 reads TGTGCCAGCAGCTTATGGCCGGGATCGCCTTATGGCTACACCTTC. Amino acids: CASSLWPGSPYGYTF.